A single T cell receptor (beta chain) is shown here with its context. Sequencing was performed with immunoSEQ multiplex PCR; in TCRdb, only in-frame clones are kept and a portion is missing. The sample consists of roughly 190,000 clones, 75% to 85% of them appearing once. V was pared by 5 bases and J by 4 bases, with 4 bases of the junction left unmatched. The CDR3 length is 14 residues. In germline, CDR1 is SGHVS, CDR2 FQNEAQ. Assignments of participants to cohorts depended upon their own reported clinical history. This sample was included in a study of blood T cell repertoires in COVID-19. Sequences were obtained from PBMCs or T cells enriched from blood (not recorded which). The chain joins TRBV7-8 to TRBJ1-2; 10 nucleotides agree with TRBD1. This TCR was recovered from a man between 40 and 49 years old who had recovered from COVID-19. The CDR3, as DNA: TGTGCCAGCAGCCTGGGACAGGGGACCTATGGCTACACCTTC. The encoded protein is CASSLGQGTYGYTF. Using reference TRBV7-8 and TRBJ1-2 for the parts outside the CDR3, the full variable domain is GAGVSQSPRYKVAKRGQDVALRCDPISGHVSLFWYQQALGQGPEFLTYFQNEAQLDKSGLPSDRFFAERPEGSVSTLKIQRTQQEDSAVYLCASSLGQGTYGYTFGSGTRLTVV.